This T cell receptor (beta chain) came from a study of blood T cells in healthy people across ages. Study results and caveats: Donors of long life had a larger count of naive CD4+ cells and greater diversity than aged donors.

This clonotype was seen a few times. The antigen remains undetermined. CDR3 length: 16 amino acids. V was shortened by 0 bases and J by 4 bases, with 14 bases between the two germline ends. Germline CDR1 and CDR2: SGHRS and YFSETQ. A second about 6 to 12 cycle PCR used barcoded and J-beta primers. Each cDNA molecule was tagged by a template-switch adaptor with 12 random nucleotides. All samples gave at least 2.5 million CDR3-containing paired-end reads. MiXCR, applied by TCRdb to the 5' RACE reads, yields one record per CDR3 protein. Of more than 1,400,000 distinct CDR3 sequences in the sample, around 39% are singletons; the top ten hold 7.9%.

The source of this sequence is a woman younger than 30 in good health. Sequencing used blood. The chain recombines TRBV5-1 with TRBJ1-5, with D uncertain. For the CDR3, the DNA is TGCGCCAGCAGCTTGGGAGTTGCGGGGTTTAATCAGCCCCAGCATTTT. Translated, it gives CASSLGVAGFNQPQHF. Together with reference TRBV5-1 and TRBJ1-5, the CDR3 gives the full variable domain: KAGVTQTPRYLIKTRGQQVTLSCSPISGHRSVSWYQQTPGQGLQFLFEYFSETQRNKGNFPGRFSGRQFSNSRSEMNVSTLELGDSALYLCASSLGVAGFNQPQHFGDGTRLSIL.